These 4 T cell receptor beta chains came from one sample sequenced in a study of T cells in Graves' hyperthyroidism and ophthalmopathy. Amplification of TCR beta CDR3 regions was performed using RNA transcripts as template. Carried out on the TCR CDR3, a first-round RT-PCR used the HTBI primer set. TCRdb re-analysed the multiplex PCR reads in MiXCR, keeping a single row per CDR3 protein. This table has about 290,000 distinct CDR3 sequences, roughly 20% appearing once. Specimen: blood. These receptors came from a man between 50 and 59 years old with Graves' ophthalmopathy.

V and J are TRBV19 and TRBJ2-7; a weak D match, TRBD2 (6 bases). Trimming took off 10 bases at V and 6 bases at J, with 22 bases between the two ends. CDR3 length equals 14 residues. Germline V gene lookup returns CDR1 LNHDA and CDR2 SQIVND (reference sequence). The CDR3 DNA sequence: TGTGCCACCAGGAGGTCACTAGCCGGAGGCGAGCAGTACTTC. Protein sequence: CATRRSLAGGEQYF.

J is TRBJ2-6 and V is TRBV2; D is uncertain. Germline CDR1 reads SNHLY; CDR2 reads FYNNEI. This CDR3 spans 11 amino acids. Trimming pared 4 bases from V and 5 bases from J, leaving 0 bases between. The CDR3 loop is CASSGANVLTF. The CDR3 DNA follows: TGTGCCAGCAGTGGGGCCAACGTCCTGACTTTC.

A few counts support this clonotype. The chain recombines TRBV28 with TRBJ1-3, with D possibly TRBD1 on 6 matching bases. This CDR3 comprises 15 residues. The ends were cut back, 6 bases at V and 2 bases at J, with 14 bases in the middle. Looked up from germline, CDR1 is MDHEN and CDR2 is SYDVKM. The CDR3 bases are TGTGCCAGCAGCGAGACAGGTTCGACTGGAAACACCATATATTTT. This codes for CASSETGSTGNTIYF.

There are many counts of this clonotype. V gene TRBV18 combines with J gene TRBJ2-5; D not resolved. V was pared by 1 base and J by 4 bases, with 10 bases between. Germline CDR1 and CDR2: KGHSH and LQKENI. The CDR3 spans 14 residues. CDR3 DNA: TGTGCCAGCTCACCACTGAAGATTCTAGAGACCCAGTACTTC. Translating it yields CASSPLKILETQYF.